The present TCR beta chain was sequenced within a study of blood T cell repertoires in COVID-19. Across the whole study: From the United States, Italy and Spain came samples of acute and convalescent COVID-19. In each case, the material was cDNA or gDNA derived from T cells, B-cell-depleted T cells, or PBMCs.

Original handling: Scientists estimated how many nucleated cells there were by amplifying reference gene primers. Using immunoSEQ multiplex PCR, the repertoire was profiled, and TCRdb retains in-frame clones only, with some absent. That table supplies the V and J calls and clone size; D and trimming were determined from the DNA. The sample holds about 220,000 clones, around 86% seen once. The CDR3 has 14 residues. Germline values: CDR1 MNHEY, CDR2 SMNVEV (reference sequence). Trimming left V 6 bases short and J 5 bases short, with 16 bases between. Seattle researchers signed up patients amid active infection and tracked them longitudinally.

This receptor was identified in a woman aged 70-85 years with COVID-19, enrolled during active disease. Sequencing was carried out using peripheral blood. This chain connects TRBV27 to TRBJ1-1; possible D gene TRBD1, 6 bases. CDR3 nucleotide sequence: TGTGCCAGCAGGCCAGGACAGTACTCTACTGAAGCTTTCTTT. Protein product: CASRPGQYSTEAFF.